This TCR beta chain derives from a study of neurological immune-mediated disorders. This clonotype was seen at least ten times. Regarding time point: longitudinal time-point 2. After removal of 5 bases from V and 3 bases from J, the junction contained 0 bases not matched to a gene. CDR1 and CDR2 from the germline V gene are SGHTA and FQGNSA. The CDR3 is made up of 12 amino acids. Each CDR3 protein is one row after TCRdb ran MiXCR on the 5' RACE reads. The sample contains 60,000 to 75,000 distinct CDR3 sequences, about 10% of which appear only once. The rearrangement joins TRBV7-2 to TRBJ2-7, with TRBD2 matching over 8 bases. What was sequenced was PBMCs. The TCR was taken from a man younger than 40 in good health. The CDR3 bases are TGTGCCAGCAGCGGGACTAGCTACGAGCAGTACTTC. Translation gives CASSGTSYEQYF.